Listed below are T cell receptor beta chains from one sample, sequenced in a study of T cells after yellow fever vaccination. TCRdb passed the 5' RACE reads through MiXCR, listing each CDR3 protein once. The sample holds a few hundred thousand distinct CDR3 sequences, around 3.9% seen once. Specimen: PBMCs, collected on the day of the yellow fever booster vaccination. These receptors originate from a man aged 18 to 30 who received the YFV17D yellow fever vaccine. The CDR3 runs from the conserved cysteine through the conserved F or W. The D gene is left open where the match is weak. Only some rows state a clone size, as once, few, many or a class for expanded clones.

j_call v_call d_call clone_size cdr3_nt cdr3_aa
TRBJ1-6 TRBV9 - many TGTGCCAGCAGCGCGACAGGCAATAATTCACCCCTCCACTTT CASSATGNNSPLHF
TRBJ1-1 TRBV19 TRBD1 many TGTGCCAGTATGGGACAGGGGAACACTGAAGCTTTCTTT CASMGQGNTEAFF
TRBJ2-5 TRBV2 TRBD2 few TGTGCCAGCAGGACAGGGGGACTAGCGGGAAAAGAGACCCAGTACTTC CASRTGGLAGKETQYF
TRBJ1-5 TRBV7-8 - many TGTGCCAGCAGCCCGAGGGGTGTTAGCAATCAGCCCCAGCATTTT CASSPRGVSNQPQHF
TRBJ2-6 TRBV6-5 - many TGTGCCAGCAGTTATTACGGGAGCTCTGGGGCCAACGTCCTGACTTTC CASSYYGSSGANVLTF
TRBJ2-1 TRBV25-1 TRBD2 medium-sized TGTGCCAGCAGTGAATTAGCGGGGGAGGTCAATGAGCAGTTCTTC CASSELAGEVNEQFF
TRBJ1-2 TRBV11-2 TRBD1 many TGTGCCAGCAGCCCCCATATTACGACAGGGGCGGATGGCTACACCTTC CASSPHITTGADGYTF
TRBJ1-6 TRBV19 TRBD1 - TGTGCCAGTAGTTTTCGACAGGGGGGCGCACCCCTCCACTTT CASSFRQGGAPLHF
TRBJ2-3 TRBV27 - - TGTGCCAGCAGTTATGCGGTGAAGGGCACAGATACGCAGTATTTT CASSYAVKGTDTQYF
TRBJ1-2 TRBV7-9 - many TGTGCCAGCAGCTCTATAACGGGTGGCTACACCTTC CASSSITGGYTF
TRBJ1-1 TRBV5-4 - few TGTGCCAGCAGCGAGGCCCCCCGGCAGGGGAACACTGAAGCTTTCTTT CASSEAPRQGNTEAFF
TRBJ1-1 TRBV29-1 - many TGCAGCGTTGTGTCGGGTGGATGGTCTGAAGCTTTCTTT CSVVSGGWSEAFF
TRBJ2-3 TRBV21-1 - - TGTGCCCACCGTGACAGGGGGCCTCGGGATACGCAGTATTTT CAHRDRGPRDTQYF
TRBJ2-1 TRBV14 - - TGTGCCAGCAACACCGGGGGGCCCAGCTACAATGAGCAGTTCTTC CASNTGGPSYNEQFF
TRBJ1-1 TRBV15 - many TGTGCCACCAGGGAAAACACTGAAGCTTTCTTT CATRENTEAFF
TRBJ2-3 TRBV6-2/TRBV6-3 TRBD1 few TGTGCCAGCAGTTATTCGACCGGGACAGGGGTTCGGTATACGCAGTATTTT CASSYSTGTGVRYTQYF
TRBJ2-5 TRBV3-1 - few TGTGCCAGCAGCCAAGGGATGACTCAAGAGACCCAGTACTTC CASSQGMTQETQYF
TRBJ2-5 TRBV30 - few TGTGCCTACGGCCCCCGGGACCAAGAGACCCAGTACTTC CAYGPRDQETQYF
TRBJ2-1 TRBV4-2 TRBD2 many TGTGCCAGCAGCCAAGGGGGGGGCTACAATGAGCAGTTCTTC CASSQGGGYNEQFF
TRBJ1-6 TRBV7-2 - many TGTGCCAGCAGCTTAGAGGAGAAATCACCCCTCCACTTT CASSLEEKSPLHF
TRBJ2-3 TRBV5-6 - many TGTGCCAGCAGCTGGGACATCGGGGTTGCAGATACGCAGTATTTT CASSWDIGVADTQYF
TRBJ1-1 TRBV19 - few TGTGCCAGTAGTATGGGGGGAGGGACTGAAGCTTTCTTT CASSMGGGTEAFF
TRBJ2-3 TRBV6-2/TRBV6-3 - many TGTGCCAGCACATTTGGGGGGACAGATACGCAGTATTTT CASTFGGTDTQYF
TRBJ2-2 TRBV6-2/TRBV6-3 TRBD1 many TGTGCCTCAAAAATGAGGGGGCTGGGGTCCGGGGAGCTGTTTTTT CASKMRGLGSGELFF
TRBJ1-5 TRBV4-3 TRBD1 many TGCGCCAGCAGCCAGGGGACAGAAAGCAATCAGCCCCAGCATTTT CASSQGTESNQPQHF
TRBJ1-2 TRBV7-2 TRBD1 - TGTGCCAGCAGCTTGTTTTCTCTGGGGACAGGGGACGGCTACACCTTC CASSLFSLGTGDGYTF
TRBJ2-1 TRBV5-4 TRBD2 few TGTGCCAGCAGCCCTCCCGGGACTAGCGGGGGGGCCTACAATGAGCAGTTCTTC CASSPPGTSGGAYNEQFF
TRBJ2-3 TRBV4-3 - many TGCGCCAGCAGCCAATGGCGGGGCACAGATACGCAGTATTTT CASSQWRGTDTQYF
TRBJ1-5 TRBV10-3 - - TGTGCCATCAGTGAGCAAAGAGATCAGCCCCAGCATTTT CAISEQRDQPQHF
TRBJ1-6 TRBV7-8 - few TGTGCCAGCAGCCACAGCCCAATCGGTTATAATTCACCCCTCCACTTT CASSHSPIGYNSPLHF
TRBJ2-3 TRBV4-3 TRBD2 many TGCGCCAGCAGCCTTTTGACTAGCGGGGGGGTAGTAGATACGCAGTATTTT CASSLLTSGGVVDTQYF
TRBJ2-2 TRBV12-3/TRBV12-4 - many TGTGCCAGTCGAGGGGCCGGGGAGCTGTTTTTT CASRGAGELFF
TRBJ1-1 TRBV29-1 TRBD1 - TGCAACGCTCGCAGGGGGGCAGGGACGAACACTGAAGCTTTCTTT CNARRGAGTNTEAFF
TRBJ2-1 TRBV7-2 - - TGTGCCAGCAGCCGCATTACGGATGAGCAGTTCTTC CASSRITDEQFF
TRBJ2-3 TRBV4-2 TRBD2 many TGTGCCAGCAGCCCCCTCGGGGCGGGGGGGCCTAATACGCAGTATTTT CASSPLGAGGPNTQYF
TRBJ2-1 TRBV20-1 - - TGCAGTGCTCGGTTGAATGAGCAGTTCTTC CSARLNEQFF
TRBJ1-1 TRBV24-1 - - TGTGCCACCAGTGATCAGACAGGAAAAGCTTTCTTT CATSDQTGKAFF
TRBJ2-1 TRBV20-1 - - TGCAGTGCTAGTTTCGGGGAAACAGGCGGCGATGAGCAGTTCTTC CSASFGETGGDEQFF
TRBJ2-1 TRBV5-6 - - TGTGCCAGCAGCTCACTGCCGGGGATTCAGTTCTTC CASSSLPGIQFF
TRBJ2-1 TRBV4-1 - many TGCGCCAGCAGCAGGTGGGACAACAATGAGCAGTTCTTC CASSRWDNNEQFF
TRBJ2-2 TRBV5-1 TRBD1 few TGCGCCAGCAGCTTGGCTACCGGGACAGGGACCGGGGAGCTGTTTTTT CASSLATGTGTGELFF
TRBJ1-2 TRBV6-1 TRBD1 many TGTGCCAGTATTACCCCGGGACAGGGGGCAGACTATGGCTACACCTTC CASITPGQGADYGYTF
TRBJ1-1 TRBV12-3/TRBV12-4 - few TGTGCCAGCAGCGACTTGACAGTGAACACTGAAGCTTTCTTT CASSDLTVNTEAFF
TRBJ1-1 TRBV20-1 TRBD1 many TGCAGTGCTCGTAGGACAGGGGGGAACACTGAAGCTTTCTTT CSARRTGGNTEAFF
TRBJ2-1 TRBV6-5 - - TGTGCCAGCAGTTACTCCAGCGGCTACGAGCAGTTCTTC CASSYSSGYEQFF
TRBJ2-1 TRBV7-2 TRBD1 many TGTGCCAGCAGCTTCGACAGGGCCTACAATGAGCAGTTCTTC CASSFDRAYNEQFF
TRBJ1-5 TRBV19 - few TGTGCCAGTAGGGGTGTGGGTCCGATTCAGCCCCAGCATTTT CASRGVGPIQPQHF
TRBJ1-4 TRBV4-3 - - TGCGCCAGCAGCCAAGTAGCGTACAGGGATGGGGAAAAACTGTTTTTT CASSQVAYRDGEKLFF
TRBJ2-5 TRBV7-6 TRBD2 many TGTGCCAGCAGCTTAGGGGCTAGCGGGGGGAAGACCCAGTACTTC CASSLGASGGKTQYF
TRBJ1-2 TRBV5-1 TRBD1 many TGCGCCAGCAGCCCTTCGGAGGGGGCTCGATATGGCTACACCTTC CASSPSEGARYGYTF
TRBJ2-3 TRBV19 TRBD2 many TGTGCCAGTAGTAATAGCGGGGGGGCCGGGGCCGGAGATACGCAGTATTTT CASSNSGGAGAGDTQYF
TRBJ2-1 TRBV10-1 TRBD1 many TGCGCCAGCAGTGAGTCATTTAGGGGGCTTGGGAATGAGCAGTTCTTC CASSESFRGLGNEQFF
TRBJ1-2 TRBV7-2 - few TGTGCCAGCAGCGCGCAGGCCTTACTGGGGAGCTATGGCTACACCTTC CASSAQALLGSYGYTF
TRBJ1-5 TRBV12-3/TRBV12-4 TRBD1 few TGTGCCAGCAGTTTAATGGGACAGGGGTATCAGCCCCAGCATTTT CASSLMGQGYQPQHF
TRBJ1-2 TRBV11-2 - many TGTGCCAGCAGCTTCCAGGAGAACTATGGCTACACCTTC CASSFQENYGYTF
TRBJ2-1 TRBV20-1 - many TGCAGTGCTTCGGGACACTCCTACAATGAGCAGTTCTTC CSASGHSYNEQFF
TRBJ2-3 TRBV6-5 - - TGTGCCAGCATGACGCGGGGTTCTGACACAGATACGCAGTATTTT CASMTRGSDTDTQYF
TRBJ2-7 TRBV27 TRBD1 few TGTGCCAGCGGATGGGACAGAATCTACGAGCAGTACTTC CASGWDRIYEQYF
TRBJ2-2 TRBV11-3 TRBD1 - TGTGCCAGCAGCTACTGGGACAGGGCCGAGTCCGGGGAGCTGTTTTTT CASSYWDRAESGELFF